This T cell receptor beta chain was retrieved from a study of molecular identifiers for immune sequencing clone quantification. TCRdb analysed the PCR reads with MiXCR anew, one entry per CDR3 protein. Of a few hundred thousand distinct CDR3 sequences in the sample, around 23% were seen once. This clonotype was seen a few times. V dropped 8 bases and J dropped 5; count of bases not matched to a gene: 8. The CDR3 covers 14 residues. CDR1 and CDR2 from the germline V gene are MNHEY and SVGEGT. The rearrangement uses TRBV6-2 or TRBV6-3 and TRBJ2-1; 8 bases line up with TRBD2. The sequenced sample consisted of naive CD8+ T cells from blood, with Jurkat cell RNA spiked in. Subset defined: FACS-sorted CD8+CD4-CCR7+CD45RA+ naive T cells. This receptor was obtained from a human donor in good health. Some libraries in this study had Jurkat cell RNA spiked in. CDR3 residues: CASRGGDPDNEQFF. CDR3 nucleotides: TGTGCCAGCCGGGGGGGGGACCCCGACAATGAGCAGTTCTTC.